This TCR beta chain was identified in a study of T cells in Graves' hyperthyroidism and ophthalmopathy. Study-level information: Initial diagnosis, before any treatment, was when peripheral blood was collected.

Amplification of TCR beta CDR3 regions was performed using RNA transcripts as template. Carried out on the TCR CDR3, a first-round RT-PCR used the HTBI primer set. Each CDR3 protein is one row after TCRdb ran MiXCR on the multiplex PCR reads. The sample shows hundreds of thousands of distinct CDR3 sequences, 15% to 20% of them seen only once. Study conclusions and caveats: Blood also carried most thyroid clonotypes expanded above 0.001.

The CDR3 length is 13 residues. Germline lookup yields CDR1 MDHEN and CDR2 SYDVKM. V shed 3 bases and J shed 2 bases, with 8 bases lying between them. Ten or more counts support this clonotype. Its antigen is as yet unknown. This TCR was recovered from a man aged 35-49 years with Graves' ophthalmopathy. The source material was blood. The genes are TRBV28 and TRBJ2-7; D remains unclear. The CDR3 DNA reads TGTGCCAGCAGTTTCGACACGACCTACGAGCAGTACTTC. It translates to CASSFDTTYEQYF.